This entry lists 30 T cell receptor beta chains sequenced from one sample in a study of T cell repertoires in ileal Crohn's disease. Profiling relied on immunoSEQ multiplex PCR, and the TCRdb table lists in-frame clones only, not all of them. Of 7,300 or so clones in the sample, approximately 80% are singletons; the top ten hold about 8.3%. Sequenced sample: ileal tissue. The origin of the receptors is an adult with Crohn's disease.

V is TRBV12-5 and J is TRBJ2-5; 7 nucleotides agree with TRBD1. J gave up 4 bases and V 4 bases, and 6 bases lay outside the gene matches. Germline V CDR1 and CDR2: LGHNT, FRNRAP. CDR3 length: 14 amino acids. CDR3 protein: CASGSTGSLETQYF. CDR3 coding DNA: TGTGCTAGTGGTTCGACAGGGAGTTTAGAGACCCAGTACTTC.

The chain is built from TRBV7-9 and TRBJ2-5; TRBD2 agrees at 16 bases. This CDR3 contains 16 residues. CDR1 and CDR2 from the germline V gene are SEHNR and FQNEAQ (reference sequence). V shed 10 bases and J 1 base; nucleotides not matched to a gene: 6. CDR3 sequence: CAIPGLAGGGQETQYF. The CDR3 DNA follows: TGTGCCATCCCGGGACTAGCGGGAGGGGGCCAAGAGACCCAGTACTTC.

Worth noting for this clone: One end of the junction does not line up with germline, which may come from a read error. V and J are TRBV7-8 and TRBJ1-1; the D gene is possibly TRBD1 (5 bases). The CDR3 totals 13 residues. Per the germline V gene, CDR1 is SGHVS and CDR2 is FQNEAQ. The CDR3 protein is CASSLVGRDSVIF. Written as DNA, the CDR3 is TGTGCCAGCAGCTTAGTAGGAAGGGACTCGGTGATCTTT.

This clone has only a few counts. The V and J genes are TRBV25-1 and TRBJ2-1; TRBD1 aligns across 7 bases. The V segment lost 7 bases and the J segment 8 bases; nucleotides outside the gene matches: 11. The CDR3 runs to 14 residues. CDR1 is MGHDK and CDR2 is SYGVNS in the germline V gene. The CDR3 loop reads CASTPQGSGDEQFF. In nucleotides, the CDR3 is TGTGCCAGCACCCCACAGGGGTCAGGGGATGAGCAGTTCTTC.

The CDR3 is CASSPQETQYF. CDR3 bases: TGTGCCAGCAGCCCACAAGAGACCCAGTACTTC. The rearrangement uses TRBV7-8 and TRBJ2-5; D is unclear. V dropped 5 bases and J dropped 2 bases, with 3 bases sitting between them. Per the germline V gene, CDR1 is SGHVS and CDR2 is FQNEAQ. The CDR3 is made up of 11 amino acids.

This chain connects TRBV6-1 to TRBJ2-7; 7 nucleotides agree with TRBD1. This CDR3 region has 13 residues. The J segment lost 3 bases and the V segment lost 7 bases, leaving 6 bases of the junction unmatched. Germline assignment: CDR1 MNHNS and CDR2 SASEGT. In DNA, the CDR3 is TGTGCCAGCACTATGGGACAGTTCTACGAGCAGTACTTC. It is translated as CASTMGQFYEQYF.

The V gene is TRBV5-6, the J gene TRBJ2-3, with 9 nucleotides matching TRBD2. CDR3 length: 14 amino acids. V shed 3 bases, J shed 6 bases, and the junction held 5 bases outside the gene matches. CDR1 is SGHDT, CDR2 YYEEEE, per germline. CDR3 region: CASSSLAGSDTQYF. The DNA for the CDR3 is TGTGCCAGCAGCTCTCTAGCGGGAAGTGATACGCAGTATTTT.

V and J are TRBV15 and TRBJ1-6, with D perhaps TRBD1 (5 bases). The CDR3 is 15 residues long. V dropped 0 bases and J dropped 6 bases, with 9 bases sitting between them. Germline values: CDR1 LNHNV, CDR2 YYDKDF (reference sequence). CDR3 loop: CATSREWQGNSPLHF. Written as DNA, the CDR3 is TGTGCCACCAGCAGAGAGTGGCAGGGTAATTCACCCCTCCACTTT.

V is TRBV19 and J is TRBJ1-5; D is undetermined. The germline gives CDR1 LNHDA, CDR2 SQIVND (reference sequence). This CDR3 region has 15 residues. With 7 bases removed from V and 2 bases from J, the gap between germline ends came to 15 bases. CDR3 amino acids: CASTLQGRGNQPQHF. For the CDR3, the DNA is TGTGCCAGTACCCTTCAAGGGAGAGGCAATCAGCCCCAGCATTTT. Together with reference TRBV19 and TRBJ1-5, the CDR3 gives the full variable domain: DGGITQSPKYLFRKEGQNVTLSCEQNLNHDAMYWYRQDPGQGLRLIYYSQIVNDFQKGDIAEGYSVSREKKESFPLTVTSAQKNPTAFYLCASTLQGRGNQPQHFGDGTRLSIL.

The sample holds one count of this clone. The CDR3 DNA is TGCGCCAGCAGCTTGGGTTGGGGCAGGAACTATGGCTACACCTTC. Encoded protein: CASSLGWGRNYGYTF. The rearrangement uses TRBV5-1 and TRBJ1-2; D perhaps matches TRBD1 (5 bases). Between the trimmed V and J ends, which lost 0 bases and 2 bases, there was a span of 11 bases. Germline V CDR1 and CDR2: SGHRS, YFSETQ. The CDR3 runs to 15 residues.

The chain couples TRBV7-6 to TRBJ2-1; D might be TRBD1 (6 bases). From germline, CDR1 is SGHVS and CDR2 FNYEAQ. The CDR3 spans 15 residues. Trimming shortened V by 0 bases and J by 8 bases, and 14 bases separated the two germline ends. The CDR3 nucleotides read TGTGCCAGCAGCTTAGCGGAGATAGGGGGTCATGAGCAGTTCTTC. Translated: CASSLAEIGGHEQFF.

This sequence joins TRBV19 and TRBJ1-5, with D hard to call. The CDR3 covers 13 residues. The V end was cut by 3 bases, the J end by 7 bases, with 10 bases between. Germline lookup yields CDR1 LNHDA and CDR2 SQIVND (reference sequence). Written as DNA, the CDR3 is TGTGCCAGTAGTATCAGCCGGAGCCAGCCCCAGCATTTT. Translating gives CASSISRSQPQHF. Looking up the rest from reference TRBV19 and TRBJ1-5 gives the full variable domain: DGGITQSPKYLFRKEGQNVTLSCEQNLNHDAMYWYRQDPGQGLRLIYYSQIVNDFQKGDIAEGYSVSREKKESFPLTVTSAQKNPTAFYLCASSISRSQPQHFGDGTRLSIL.

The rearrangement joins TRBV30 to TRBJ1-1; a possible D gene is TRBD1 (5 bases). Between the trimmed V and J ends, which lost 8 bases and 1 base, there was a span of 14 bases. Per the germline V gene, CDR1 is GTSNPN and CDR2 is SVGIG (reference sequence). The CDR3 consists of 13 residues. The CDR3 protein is CAGIREGNTEAFF. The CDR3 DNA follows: TGTGCCGGGATCAGGGAGGGGAACACTGAAGCTTTCTTT.

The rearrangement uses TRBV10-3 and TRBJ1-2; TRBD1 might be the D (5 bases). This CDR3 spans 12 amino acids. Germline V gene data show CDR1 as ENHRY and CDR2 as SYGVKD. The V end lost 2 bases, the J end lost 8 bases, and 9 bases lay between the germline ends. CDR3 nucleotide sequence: TGTGCCATCAGTGAGCAAGGGGTGGGCTACACCTTC. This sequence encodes CAISEQGVGYTF.

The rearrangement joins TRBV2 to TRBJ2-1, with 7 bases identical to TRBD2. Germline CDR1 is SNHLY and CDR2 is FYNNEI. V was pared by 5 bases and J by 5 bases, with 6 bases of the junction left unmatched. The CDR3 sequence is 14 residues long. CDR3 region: CASSTSEGNNEQFF. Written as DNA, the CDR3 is TGTGCCAGCAGTACTAGCGAGGGGAACAATGAGCAGTTCTTC.

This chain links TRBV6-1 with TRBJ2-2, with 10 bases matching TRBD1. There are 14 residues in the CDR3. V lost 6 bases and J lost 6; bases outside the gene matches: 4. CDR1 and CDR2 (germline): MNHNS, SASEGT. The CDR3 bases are TGTGCCAGCAGGCGGACAGGGGGGGCCGGGGAGCTGTTTTTT. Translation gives CASRRTGGAGELFF.

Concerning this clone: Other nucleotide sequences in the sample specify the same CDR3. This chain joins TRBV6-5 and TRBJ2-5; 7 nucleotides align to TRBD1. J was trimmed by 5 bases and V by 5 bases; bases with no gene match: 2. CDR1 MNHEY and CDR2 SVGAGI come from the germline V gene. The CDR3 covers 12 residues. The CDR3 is CASSHRGETQYF. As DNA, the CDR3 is TGTGCCAGCAGTCACAGGGGCGAGACCCAGTACTTC.

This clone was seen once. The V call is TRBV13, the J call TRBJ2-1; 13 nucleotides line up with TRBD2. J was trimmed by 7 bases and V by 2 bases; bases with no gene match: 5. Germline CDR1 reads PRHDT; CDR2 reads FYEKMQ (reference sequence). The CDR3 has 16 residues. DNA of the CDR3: TGTGCCAGCAGCTTACCCGGACTAGCGGGAGCTAATGAGCAGTTCTTC. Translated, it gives CASSLPGLAGANEQFF. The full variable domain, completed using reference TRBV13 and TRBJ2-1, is AAGVIQSPRHLIKEKRETATLKCYPIPRHDTVYWYQQGPGQDPQFLISFYEKMQSDKGSIPDRFSAQQFSDYHSELNMSSLELGDSALYFCASSLPGLAGANEQFFGPGTRLTVL.

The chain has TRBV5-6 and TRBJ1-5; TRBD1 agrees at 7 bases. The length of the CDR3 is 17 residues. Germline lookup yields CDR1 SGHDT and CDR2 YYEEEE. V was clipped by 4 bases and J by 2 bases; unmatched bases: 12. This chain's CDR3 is CASSPRQGGKGNQPQHF. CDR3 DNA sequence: TGTGCCAGCAGCCCCAGACAGGGAGGTAAAGGCAATCAGCCCCAGCATTTT.

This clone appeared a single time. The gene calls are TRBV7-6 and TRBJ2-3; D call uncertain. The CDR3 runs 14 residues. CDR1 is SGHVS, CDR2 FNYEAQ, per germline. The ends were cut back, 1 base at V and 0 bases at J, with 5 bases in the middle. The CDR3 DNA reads TGTGCCAGCAGCTTAGACAGTAGCACAGATACGCAGTATTTT. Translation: CASSLDSSTDTQYF.

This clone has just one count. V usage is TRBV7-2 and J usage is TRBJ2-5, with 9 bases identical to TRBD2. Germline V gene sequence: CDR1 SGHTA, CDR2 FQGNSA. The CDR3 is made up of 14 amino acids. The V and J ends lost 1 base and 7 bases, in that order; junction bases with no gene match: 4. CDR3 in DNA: TGTGCCAGCAGCTTAGAAGCGACTAGCGGGACCCAGTACTTC. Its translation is CASSLEATSGTQYF.

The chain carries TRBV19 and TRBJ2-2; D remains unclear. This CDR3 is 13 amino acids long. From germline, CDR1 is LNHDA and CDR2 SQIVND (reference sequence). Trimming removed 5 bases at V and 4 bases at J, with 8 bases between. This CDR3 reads CASSPTGTGELFF. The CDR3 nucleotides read TGTGCCAGTAGTCCTACCGGCACCGGGGAGCTGTTTTTT.

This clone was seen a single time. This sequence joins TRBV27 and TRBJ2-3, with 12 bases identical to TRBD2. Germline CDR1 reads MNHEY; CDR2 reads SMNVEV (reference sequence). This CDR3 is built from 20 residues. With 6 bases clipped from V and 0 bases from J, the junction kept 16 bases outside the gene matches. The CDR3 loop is CASSRRTSGTPPASTDTQYF. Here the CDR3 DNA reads TGTGCCAGCAGCAGAAGGACTAGCGGGACCCCCCCCGCTAGCACAGATACGCAGTATTTT.

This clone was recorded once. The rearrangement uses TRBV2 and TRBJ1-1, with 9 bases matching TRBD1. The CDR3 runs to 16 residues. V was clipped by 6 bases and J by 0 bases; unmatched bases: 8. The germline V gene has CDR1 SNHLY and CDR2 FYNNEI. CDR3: CASRGTGTALNTEAFF. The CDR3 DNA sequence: TGTGCCAGCAGAGGGACAGGGACCGCCCTGAACACTGAAGCTTTCTTT.

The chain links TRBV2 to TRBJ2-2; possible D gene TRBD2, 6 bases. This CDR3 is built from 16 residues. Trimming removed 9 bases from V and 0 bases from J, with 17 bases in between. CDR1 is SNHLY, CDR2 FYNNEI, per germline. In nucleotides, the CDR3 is TGTGCCAGTCGGAGGGAGTTAGGGGCGAACACCGGGGAGCTGTTTTTT. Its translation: CASRRELGANTGELFF. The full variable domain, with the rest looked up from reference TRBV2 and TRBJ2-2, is EPEVTQTPSHQVTQMGQEVILRCVPISNHLYFYWYRQILGQKVEFLVSFYNNEISEKSEIFDDQFSVERPDGSNFTLKIRSTKLEDSAMYFCASRRELGANTGELFFGEGSRLTVL.

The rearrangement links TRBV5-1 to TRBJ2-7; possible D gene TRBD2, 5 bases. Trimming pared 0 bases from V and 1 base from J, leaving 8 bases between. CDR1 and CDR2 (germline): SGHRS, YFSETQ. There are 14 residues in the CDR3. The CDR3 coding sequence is TGCGCCAGCAGCTTGGATATAGCGTCCTACGAGCAGTACTTC. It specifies CASSLDIASYEQYF.

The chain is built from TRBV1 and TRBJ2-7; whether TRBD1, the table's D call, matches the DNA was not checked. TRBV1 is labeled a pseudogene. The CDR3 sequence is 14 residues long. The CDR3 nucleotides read TGCACCACCACACGCTGGGACAGATCCGGCGAGCAGTACTTC. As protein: CTTTRWDRSGEQYF.

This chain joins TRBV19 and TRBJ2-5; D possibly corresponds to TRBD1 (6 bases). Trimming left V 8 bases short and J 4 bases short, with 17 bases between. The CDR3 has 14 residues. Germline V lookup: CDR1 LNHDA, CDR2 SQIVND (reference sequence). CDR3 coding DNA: TGTGCCAGTCAACCAGGTGGACAGAGAGAGACCCAGTACTTC. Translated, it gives CASQPGGQRETQYF.

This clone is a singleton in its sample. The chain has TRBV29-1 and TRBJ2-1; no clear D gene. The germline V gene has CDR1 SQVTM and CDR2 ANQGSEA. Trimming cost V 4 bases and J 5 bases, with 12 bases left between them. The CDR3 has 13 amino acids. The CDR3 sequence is CSVAYMVNNEQFF. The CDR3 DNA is TGCAGCGTTGCGTACATGGTGAACAATGAGCAGTTCTTC.

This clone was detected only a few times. CDR3 sequence: CASSHDYYEQYF. CDR3 nucleotides: TGTGCCAGCAGCCACGACTACTACGAGCAGTACTTC. The genes are TRBV6-6 and TRBJ2-5, with D perhaps TRBD2 (5 bases). The J call may be in error: the DNA end matches TRBJ2-7 better. This CDR3 has 12 amino acids. Germline V gives CDR1 MNHNY, CDR2 SVGAGI (reference sequence).